The 24 T cell receptor beta chains below were found in one sample sequenced in a study of control samples from healthy donors and cancer patients. TCRdb's table, derived via immunoSEQ multiplex PCR, lists solely in-frame clones and lacks some. The table lists about 190,000 clones. Material for sequencing was blood. The receptors stem from a woman in her twenties or thirties in good health.

This chain joins TRBV2 and TRBJ2-3; 11 bases are shared with TRBD2. Per germline, CDR1 SNHLY and CDR2 FYNNEI. The V segment lost 6 bases and the J segment 0 bases; nucleotides outside the gene matches: 5. CDR3 length: 16 residues. The CDR3 sequence is CASRRLAGSSTDTQYF. Written as DNA, the CDR3 is TGTGCCAGCAGGAGACTAGCGGGGTCTAGCACAGATACGCAGTATTTT.

This chain uses TRBV9 with TRBJ2-5; the D is unclear. The germline V gene has CDR1 SGDLS and CDR2 YYNGEE. This CDR3 has 13 residues. V was pared by 3 bases and J by 1 base, with 7 bases between. DNA of the CDR3: TGTGCCAGCAGCGATATGTCCCAAGAGACCCAGTACTTC. Protein: CASSDMSQETQYF.

V is TRBV2 and J is TRBJ2-5; D remains ambiguous. This CDR3 spans 13 amino acids. Germline values: CDR1 SNHLY, CDR2 FYNNEI. V gave up 8 bases and J gave up 2 bases, with 12 bases separating them. The CDR3 region is CASLLHLQETQYF. The CDR3 nucleotides are TGTGCCAGCCTCCTTCACCTGCAAGAGACCCAGTACTTC.

V and J are TRBV5-1 and TRBJ2-7; 9 nucleotides align to TRBD1. V dropped 7 bases and J dropped 5; count of bases not matched to a gene: 10. The CDR3 runs to 14 residues. Germline V lookup: CDR1 SGHRS, CDR2 YFSETQ. The CDR3 DNA reads as TGCGCCAGCGCAGTGGGACAGGGTGTTCACGAGCAGTACTTC. This encodes CASAVGQGVHEQYF.

The chain uses TRBV3-1 (or the pseudogene TRBV3-2) and TRBJ1-2; 7 bases match TRBD1. The junction had 5 bases not matched to a gene; V was cut back by 3 bases and J by 4 bases. Germline CDR1 reads LGHDT; CDR2 reads YNNKEL (reference sequence). This CDR3 has 14 residues. The CDR3 protein is CASSQGTEPYGYTF. CDR3 DNA: TGTGCCAGCAGCCAGGGGACAGAACCCTATGGCTACACCTTC.

This rearrangement joins TRBV7-2 to TRBJ2-2; 9 bases line up with TRBD2. This CDR3 has 16 amino acids. Germline V gene lookup returns CDR1 SGHTA and CDR2 FQGNSA. Trimming at V came to 1 base and at J to 6 bases, leaving 6 bases not matched to a gene. CDR3 region: CASSLGGGAYAGELFF. As DNA, the CDR3 is TGTGCCAGCAGCTTAGGCGGGGGGGCTTACGCCGGGGAGCTGTTTTTT.

The chain is built from TRBV11-2 and TRBJ2-5; no firm D call. V dropped 4 bases and J dropped 5 bases, with 8 bases sitting between them. The CDR3 loop spans 12 amino acids. The V gene's germline CDR1 is SGHAT and CDR2 FQNNGV. Here the CDR3 DNA reads TGTGCCAGCAGCTCCCAATGGGAGACCCAGTACTTC. This codes for CASSSQWETQYF.

This chain uses TRBV12-5 with TRBJ1-2, with D tentatively TRBD1 (5 bases). Germline values: CDR1 LGHNT, CDR2 FRNRAP. V lost 1 base, J lost 10 bases, and 13 bases lay in between. This CDR3 has 13 amino acids. The CDR3 DNA is TGTGCTAGTGGTTTGGGAGGAGGGGTCAACTACACCTTC. This encodes CASGLGGGVNYTF.

The V and J genes are TRBV25-1 and TRBJ1-1; 10 nucleotides line up with TRBD1. The CDR3 covers 14 residues. Germline loops: CDR1 MGHDK, CDR2 SYGVNS. The V gene end was trimmed by 5 bases and the J gene end by 11 bases; junction bases not matched to a gene: 11. This CDR3 is CASSPRQGATSAFF. In DNA form, the CDR3 reads TGTGCCAGCAGTCCCCGACAGGGGGCAACTTCGGCTTTCTTT. Combining the CDR3 with reference TRBV25-1 and TRBJ1-1 gives the whole variable domain EADIYQTPRYLVIGTGKKITLECSQTMGHDKMYWYQQDPGMELHLIHYSYGVNSTEKGDLSSESTVSRIRTEHFPLTLESARPSHTSQYLCASSPRQGATSAFFGQGTRLTVV.

The genes are TRBV5-5 and TRBJ2-7; D remains unclear. This CDR3 spans 12 amino acids. Trimming removed 2 bases from V and 2 bases from J, with 5 bases in between. Looked up from germline, CDR1 is SGHKS and CDR2 is YYEKEE (reference sequence). In DNA, the CDR3 is TGTGCCAGCAGCTTTGGTACCTACGAGCAGTACTTC. Protein product: CASSFGTYEQYF.

The chain links TRBV10-3 to TRBJ2-7; D remains unclear. The germline gives CDR1 ENHRY, CDR2 SYGVKD. The CDR3 spans 12 residues. V was shortened by 10 bases and J by 0 bases, with 10 bases between the two germline ends. CDR3 sequence: CATRADSYEQYF. CDR3 bases: TGTGCCACACGAGCAGACTCCTACGAGCAGTACTTC.

The J gene is TRBJ1-1, the V gene TRBV28; 7 nucleotides agree with TRBD1. The J segment lost 7 bases and the V segment lost 4 bases, leaving 6 bases of the junction unmatched. The CDR3 is 13 residues long. Germline assignment: CDR1 MDHEN and CDR2 SYDVKM. The CDR3 bases are TGTGCCAGCAGTTCTCGAGGGACAGTTGAAGCTTTCTTT. Translating gives CASSSRGTVEAFF.

The chain recombines TRBV18 with TRBJ1-5; the match to TRBD1 covers 9 bases. Per the germline V gene, CDR1 is KGHSH and CDR2 is LQKENI. V gave up 6 bases and J gave up 5 bases; unmatched junction bases: 11. The CDR3 is made up of 16 amino acids. CDR3 DNA sequence: TGTGCCAGCTCCCCCCCACGGGACAGGGCTTATCAGCCCCAGCATTTT. Encoded protein: CASSPPRDRAYQPQHF.

About this clone: Mismatch with germline at one junction end may stem from a read error. The gene calls are TRBV6-1 and TRBJ2-1; the match to TRBD2 covers 8 bases. CDR3 length equals 15 residues. The V gene's germline CDR1 is MNHNS and CDR2 SASEGT. The CDR3 loop is CASSKARGGYNEQFF. CDR3 sequence (DNA): TGTGCCAGCAGTAAAGCACGGGGGGGCTACAATGAGCAGTTCTTC.

The chain uses TRBV6-4 and TRBJ1-1, with D unresolved. Germline assignment: CDR1 MRHNA and CDR2 SNTAGT. V lost 3 bases, J lost 0 bases, and 5 bases lay in between. The CDR3 loop spans 13 amino acids. CDR3 sequence (DNA): TGTGCCAGCAGTGAGATCTTGAACACTGAAGCTTTCTTT. Its translation: CASSEILNTEAFF.

The gene calls are TRBV6-1 and TRBJ2-7; no reliable D call. The CDR3 length is 14 residues. V was cut by 2 bases and J by 3 bases, with 11 bases left in between. The germline V gene has CDR1 MNHNS and CDR2 SASEGT. CDR3 amino acids: CASSESTGFYEQYF. DNA for the CDR3: TGTGCCAGCAGTGAATCCACCGGATTCTACGAGCAGTACTTC.

The chain carries TRBV27 and TRBJ2-7, with TRBD1 identical over 9 bases. Germline V CDR1 and CDR2: MNHEY, SMNVEV (reference sequence). CDR3 length: 16 residues. V was clipped by 2 bases and J by 5 bases; unmatched bases: 10. The CDR3 is CASSLKRGTGINEQYF. CDR3 nucleotide sequence: TGTGCCAGCAGTTTAAAAAGGGGGACAGGGATCAACGAGCAGTACTTC.

V gene TRBV23-1 combines with J gene TRBJ2-4; 9 nucleotides agree with TRBD1. TRBV23-1 is assigned to the ORF class and has an uncertain function. With V trimmed by 3 bases and J by 8 bases, 8 bases remained unmatched. The length of the CDR3 is 15 residues. CDR3 nucleotides: TGCGCCAGCAGTCACCCCCGGGACAGGGTGTACATTCAGTACTTC. The encoded protein is CASSHPRDRVYIQYF.

V usage is TRBV28 and J usage is TRBJ2-7, with 12 bases fitting TRBD1. Losses at the gene ends were 5 bases for V and 3 bases for J; bases not matched to a gene: 17. This CDR3 region has 19 residues. The germline V gene encodes CDR1 MDHEN and CDR2 SYDVKM. The CDR3, as DNA: TGTGCCAGCAGTCTCTCCGGGACAGGGGGCGCCTTTATCGGCTACGAGCAGTACTTC. Translating it yields CASSLSGTGGAFIGYEQYF.

The chain couples TRBV5-4 to TRBJ1-3, with D hard to call. The germline V gene encodes CDR1 SGHNT and CDR2 YYREEE (reference sequence). Trimming removed 0 bases at V and 0 bases at J, with 7 bases between. The CDR3 runs to 15 residues. The CDR3 sequence: CASSLDRDSGNTIYF. DNA of the CDR3: TGTGCCAGCAGCTTGGACAGAGACTCTGGAAACACCATATATTTT.

This sequence joins TRBV5-1 and TRBJ2-7, with no clear D. CDR1 is SGHRS and CDR2 is YFSETQ in the germline V gene. CDR3 length equals 15 residues. V was cut by 0 bases and J by 0 bases, with 10 bases left in between. This chain's CDR3 is CASSLVGIGSYEQYF. Written as DNA, the CDR3 is TGCGCCAGCAGCTTGGTAGGCATCGGCTCCTACGAGCAGTACTTC.

This chain links TRBV7-9 with TRBJ1-4, with a possible D match to TRBD1 (6 bases). The CDR3 is 16 amino acids. Germline V CDR1 and CDR2: SEHNR, FQNEAQ (reference sequence). Trimming pared 2 bases from V and 8 bases from J, leaving 18 bases between. CDR3 loop: CASSLKEGTGWEKLFF. CDR3 nucleotide sequence: TGTGCCAGCAGCTTAAAGGAGGGAACAGGGTGGGAAAAACTGTTTTTT.

The V and J genes are TRBV19 and TRBJ1-2; D remains unclear. Germline CDR1 is LNHDA and CDR2 is SQIVND (reference sequence). The CDR3 extends over 14 amino acids. The ends were cut back, 8 bases at V and 0 bases at J, with 13 bases in the middle. CDR3 loop: CASADITSNYGYTF. CDR3 nucleotides: TGTGCCAGTGCAGACATCACGTCTAACTATGGCTACACCTTC.

V and J are TRBV19 and TRBJ2-7; 10 bases are shared with TRBD2. Trimming removed 10 bases from V and 1 base from J; junction bases left unmatched: 7. This CDR3 spans 14 amino acids. CDR1 is LNHDA, CDR2 SQIVND, per germline (reference sequence). CDR3 sequence: CATRGLAESYEQYF. The DNA of the CDR3 is TGTGCCACCCGCGGACTAGCGGAATCCTACGAGCAGTACTTC. The whole variable domain, remainder taken from reference TRBV19 and TRBJ2-7, is DGGITQSPKYLFRKEGQNVTLSCEQNLNHDAMYWYRQDPGQGLRLIYYSQIVNDFQKGDIAEGYSVSREKKESFPLTVTSAQKNPTAFYLCATRGLAESYEQYFGPGTRLTVT.